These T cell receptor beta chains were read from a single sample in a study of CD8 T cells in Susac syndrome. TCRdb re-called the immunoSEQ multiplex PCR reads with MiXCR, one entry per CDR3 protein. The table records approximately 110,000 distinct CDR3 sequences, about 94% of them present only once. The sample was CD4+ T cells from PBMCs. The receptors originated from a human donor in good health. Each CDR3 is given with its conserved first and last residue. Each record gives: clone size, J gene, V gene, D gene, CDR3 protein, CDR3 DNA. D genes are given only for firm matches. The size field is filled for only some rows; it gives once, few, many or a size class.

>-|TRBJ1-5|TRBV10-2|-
CASSDGTLPQHF
TGCGCCAGCAGCGACGGGACCTTGCCCCAGCATTTT
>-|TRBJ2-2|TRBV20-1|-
CSARDFHLGSTGELFF
TGCAGTGCTAGAGATTTCCACTTGGGTAGCACCGGGGAGCTGTTTTTT
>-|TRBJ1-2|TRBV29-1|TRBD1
CSGGDRDGYTF
TGCAGCGGGGGGGACAGGGACGGCTACACCTTC
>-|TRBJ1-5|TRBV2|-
CASSAQSNQPQHF
TGTGCCAGCAGTGCACAGAGCAATCAGCCCCAGCATTTT
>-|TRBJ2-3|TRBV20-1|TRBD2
CSARVSGPWGSTDTQYF
TGCAGTGCTAGAGTTAGCGGGCCTTGGGGAAGCACAGATACGCAGTATTTT
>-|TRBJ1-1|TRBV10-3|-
CAISGRRETGRFNTEAFF
TGTGCCATCAGCGGCCGGCGTGAGACAGGAAGGTTTAACACTGAAGCTTTTTTT
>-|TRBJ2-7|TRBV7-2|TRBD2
CASSLPGTSGSSEQYF
TGTGCCAGCAGCTTACCTGGGACTAGCGGGAGCTCCGAGCAGTACTTC
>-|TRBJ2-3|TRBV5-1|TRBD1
CASSPGQFGTDTQYF
TGCGCCAGCAGCCCGGGACAGTTTGGGACAGATACGCAGTATTTT
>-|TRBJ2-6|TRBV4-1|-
CASSQGSFLNSGANVLTF
TGCGCCAGCAGCCAAGGCTCCTTCCTGAACTCTGGGGCCAACGTCCTGACTTTC
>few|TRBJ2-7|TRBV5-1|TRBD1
CASARDRDYEQYF
TGCGCCAGTGCCCGGGACAGAGACTACGAGCAGTATTTC
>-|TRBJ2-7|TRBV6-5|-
CASSYSNGPYEQYF
TGTGCCAGCAGTTACTCGAACGGCCCCTACGAGCAGTACTTC
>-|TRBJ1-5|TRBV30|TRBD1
CAWSIGTGYSNQPQHF
TGTGCCTGGAGTATTGGGACAGGGTATAGCAATCAGCCCCAGCATTTT
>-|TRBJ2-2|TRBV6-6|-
CASSYKDTGELFF
TGTGCCAGCAGTTACAAGGACACCGGGGAGCTGTTTTTT
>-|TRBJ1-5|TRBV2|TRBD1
CASSEAQGAVRNQPQHF
TGTGCCAGCAGTGAAGCGCAGGGGGCGGTTCGCAATCAGCCCCAGCATTTT
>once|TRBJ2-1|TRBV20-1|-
CSAKAQQGEAYNEQFF
TGCAGTGCTAAGGCCCAGCAGGGAGAGGCCTACAATGAGCAGTTCTTC
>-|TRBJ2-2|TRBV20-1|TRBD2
CSARAGGLPGELFF
TGCAGTGCGCGAGCGGGAGGGCTGCCCGGGGAGCTGTTTTTT
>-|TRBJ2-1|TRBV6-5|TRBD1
CASSTGTGGFSEQFF
TGTGCCAGCAGTACCGGGACAGGGGGCTTCAGTGAGCAGTTCTTC
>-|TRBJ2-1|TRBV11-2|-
CASSKTTPRQFF
TGTGCCAGCAGCAAAACGACTCCCCGGCAGTTCTTC
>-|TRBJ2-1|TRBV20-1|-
CSATPFGGSSYNEQFF
TGCAGTGCCACTCCCTTCGGGGGAAGCTCCTACAATGAGCAGTTCTTC
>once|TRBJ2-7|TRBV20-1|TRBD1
CSAPGQGFSYEQYF
TGCAGTGCTCCCGGACAGGGCTTCTCCTACGAGCAGTACTTC
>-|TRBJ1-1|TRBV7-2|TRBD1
CASSLGRGQGNGEAFF
TGTGCCAGCAGCTTGGGCCGAGGACAGGGGAATGGTGAAGCTTTCTTT
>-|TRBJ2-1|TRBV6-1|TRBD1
CASSVGQGSYNEQFF
TGTGCCAGCAGTGTTGGACAGGGTTCCTACAATGAGCAGTTCTTC
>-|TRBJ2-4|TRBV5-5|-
CASSDTYGGNIQYF
TGTGCCAGCAGTGATACGTACGGGGGAAACATTCAGTACTTC
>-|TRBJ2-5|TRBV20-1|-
CSARDLDSQETQYF
TGCAGTGCTAGAGATCTGGACAGCCAAGAGACCCAGTACTTC
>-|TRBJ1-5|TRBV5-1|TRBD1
CASSFEATGRPNQPQHF
TGCGCCAGCAGCTTTGAGGCGACAGGGAGACCCAATCAGCCCCAGCATTTT
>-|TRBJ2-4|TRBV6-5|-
CASSYGTGTDIQYF
TGTGCCAGCAGTTACGGGACGGGGACGGACATTCAGTACTTC
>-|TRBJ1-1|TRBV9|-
CASSPLVVGGIGAFF
TGTGCCAGCAGCCCCTTAGTGGTTGGGGGCATAGGGGCTTTCTTT
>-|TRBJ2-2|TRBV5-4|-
CASSLVADPNTGELFF
TGTGCCAGCAGCTTGGTCGCAGACCCGAACACCGGGGAGCTGTTTTTT
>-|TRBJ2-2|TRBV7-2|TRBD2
CASSLQGLAFTGELFF
TGTGCCAGCAGCCTACAGGGACTAGCCTTCACCGGGGAGCTGTTTTTT
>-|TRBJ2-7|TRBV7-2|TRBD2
CASSHSSGRAFHEQYF
TGTGCCAGCAGCCATTCTAGCGGGAGGGCGTTCCACGAGCAGTACTTC
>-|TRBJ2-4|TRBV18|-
CASSPRHLGRNIQYF
TGTGCCAGCTCACCTCGGCACTTAGGCAGAAACATTCAGTACTTC
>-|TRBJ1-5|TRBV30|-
CAWSLGGNQPQHF
TGTGCCTGGAGCCTGGGGGGCAATCAGCCCCAGCATTTT
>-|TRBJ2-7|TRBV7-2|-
CASSLVSYEQYF
TGTGCCAGCAGCTTAGTATCCTACGAGCAGTACTTC
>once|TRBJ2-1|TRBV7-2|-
CASSPKSGREQFF
TGTGCCAGCAGCCCGAAATCGGGGCGCGAGCAGTTCTTC
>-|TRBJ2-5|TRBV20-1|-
CSASLETQYF
TGCAGTGCTAGTCTTGAGACCCAGTACTTC
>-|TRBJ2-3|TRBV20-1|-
CSAFQGRTDTQYF
TGCAGTGCTTTTCAGGGGCGCACAGATACGCAGTATTTT
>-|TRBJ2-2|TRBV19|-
CASSMGAGELFF
TGTGCCAGTAGTATGGGGGCCGGGGAGCTGTTTTTT
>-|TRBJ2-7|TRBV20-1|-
CSARDGTRTEGEQYF
TGCAGTGCTAGAGATGGGACGCGGACAGAAGGCGAGCAGTACTTC
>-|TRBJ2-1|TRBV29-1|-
CSVEGSGLTYNEQFF
TGCAGCGTTGAAGGGTCGGGCCTTACCTACAATGAGCAGTTCTTC
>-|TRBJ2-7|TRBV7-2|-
CASSLDRDGEQYF
TGTGCCAGCAGCTTAGACCGGGACGGGGAGCAGTACTTC
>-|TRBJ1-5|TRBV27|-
CASSLRQQGDSNQPQHF
TGTGCCAGCAGTTTACGCCAACAGGGAGATAGCAATCAGCCCCAGCATTTT
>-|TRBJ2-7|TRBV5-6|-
CASSLGGRVDYSYEQYF
TGTGCCAGCAGCTTGGGGGGACGGGTTGATTACTCCTACGAGCAGTACTTC
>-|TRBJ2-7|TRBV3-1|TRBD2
CASSQSGGSYEQYF
TGTGCCAGCAGCCAAAGTGGCGGGAGCTACGAGCAGTACTTC
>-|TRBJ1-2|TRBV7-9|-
CASSLAGKRNGYTF
TGTGCCAGCAGCTTAGCCGGGAAACGAAATGGCTACACCTTC
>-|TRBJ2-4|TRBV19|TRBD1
CASRDRGAKNIQYF
TGTGCCAGTAGGGACAGGGGAGCCAAAAACATTCAGTACTTC
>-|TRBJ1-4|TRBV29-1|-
CSVEWGGGSEKLFF
TGCAGCGTTGAATGGGGGGGTGGATCAGAAAAACTGTTTTTT